This TCR beta chain is from a study of T cell responses to AZD1222 COVID-19 vaccine. This table comes from immunoSEQ multiplex PCR, and its TCRdb copy is limited to in-frame clones, with some not included. The table records around 130,000 clones, approximately 90% of them present only once. The receptor comes from an adult who received the AZD1222 COVID-19 vaccine. Sample: peripheral blood, taken 28 days after the second AZD1222 dose.

CDR3 residues: CAWSGQGPQPQHF. CDR3 DNA: TGTGCCTGGAGTGGACAGGGCCCTCAGCCCCAGCATTTT. V usage is TRBV30 and J usage is TRBJ1-5, with 7 bases fitting TRBD1. With V trimmed by 1 base and J by 6 bases, 3 bases remained unmatched. Germline V gene lookup returns CDR1 GTSNPN and CDR2 SVGIG (reference sequence). The CDR3 totals 13 residues.